Listed below are T cell receptor beta chains from one sample, sequenced in a study of neurological immune-mediated disorders. MiXCR, applied by TCRdb to the 5' RACE reads, yields one record per CDR3 protein. The data contain under 70,000 distinct CDR3 sequences, roughly 3.5% of them singletons. The sequenced material came from PBMCs. The source is a woman in her sixties with multiple sclerosis. CDR3s leave out the opening cysteine and the closing phenylalanine or tryptophan. The order of the fields is V gene, clone size, J gene, CDR3 protein. Clone size, where shown, is once, few, many, or a class for clones that have expanded.

v_call: TRBV7-9; clone_size: many; j_call: TRBJ1-1; cdr3_aa: ASSRDTTEAF
v_call: TRBV6-5; clone_size: many; j_call: TRBJ2-2; cdr3_aa: ASTPANTGELF
v_call: TRBV5-1; clone_size: many; j_call: TRBJ2-2; cdr3_aa: ASSLYPFYGELF
v_call: TRBV6-5; clone_size: -; j_call: TRBJ2-5; cdr3_aa: ASSGSVGVETQY
v_call: TRBV5-1; clone_size: many; j_call: TRBJ1-1; cdr3_aa: ASSLGPGQGNTEAF
v_call: TRBV20-1; clone_size: many; j_call: TRBJ2-5; cdr3_aa: SAIKGQGKETQY
v_call: TRBV20-1; clone_size: many; j_call: TRBJ2-5; cdr3_aa: SARLTGARETQY
v_call: TRBV20-1; clone_size: many; j_call: TRBJ2-3; cdr3_aa: SADPTLAGVTDTQY
v_call: TRBV4-1; clone_size: many; j_call: TRBJ1-6; cdr3_aa: ASSQDPPSGQNSPLH
v_call: TRBV14; clone_size: many; j_call: TRBJ2-1; cdr3_aa: ASSQGGGRAYNEQF
v_call: TRBV5-6; clone_size: many; j_call: TRBJ1-2; cdr3_aa: ASSRDIGYT
v_call: TRBV7-8; clone_size: many; j_call: TRBJ2-7; cdr3_aa: ASSPNSGRADEQY
v_call: TRBV7-3; clone_size: many; j_call: TRBJ2-2; cdr3_aa: ASSQGSSRSNTGELF
v_call: TRBV28; clone_size: many; j_call: TRBJ2-1; cdr3_aa: ASSPYRGPYNEQF
v_call: TRBV4-3; clone_size: -; j_call: TRBJ2-2; cdr3_aa: ASSQGGELF
v_call: TRBV4-3; clone_size: few; j_call: TRBJ1-1; cdr3_aa: ASSQTGREAEAF
v_call: TRBV5-1; clone_size: many; j_call: TRBJ2-1; cdr3_aa: ASSSSSRGETEQF
v_call: TRBV7-2; clone_size: many; j_call: TRBJ2-1; cdr3_aa: ASSLQGAGYNEQF
v_call: TRBV12-3/TRBV12-4; clone_size: few; j_call: TRBJ1-5; cdr3_aa: ASSFGGTNQPQH
v_call: TRBV10-3; clone_size: many; j_call: TRBJ1-2; cdr3_aa: AIGGTGGNDGYT
v_call: TRBV2; clone_size: many; j_call: TRBJ2-7; cdr3_aa: ASSSQGFDEQY
v_call: TRBV7-2; clone_size: many; j_call: TRBJ1-6; cdr3_aa: ASSLADSFNNSPLH
v_call: TRBV20-1; clone_size: few; j_call: TRBJ1-1; cdr3_aa: SARDFRQSNTEAF
v_call: TRBV20-1; clone_size: many; j_call: TRBJ1-2; cdr3_aa: SARPSDTGTRSYGYT
v_call: TRBV5-1; clone_size: -; j_call: TRBJ1-1; cdr3_aa: ASSLEDRVNTEAF
v_call: TRBV3-1; clone_size: many; j_call: TRBJ2-2; cdr3_aa: ASNSGRAGELF
v_call: TRBV20-1; clone_size: many; j_call: TRBJ2-1; cdr3_aa: SVGHEQF
v_call: TRBV5-6; clone_size: many; j_call: TRBJ2-1; cdr3_aa: ASSLEGNEQF
v_call: TRBV20-1; clone_size: many; j_call: TRBJ2-7; cdr3_aa: SAGRGGADEQY
v_call: TRBV3-1; clone_size: few; j_call: TRBJ1-1; cdr3_aa: ASSQGFPRAWNTEAF
v_call: TRBV20-1; clone_size: many; j_call: TRBJ2-3; cdr3_aa: SAQGGYEHINTDTQY
v_call: TRBV6-6; clone_size: few; j_call: TRBJ1-2; cdr3_aa: ASSYFKQQGANYGYT
v_call: TRBV5-1; clone_size: many; j_call: TRBJ2-2; cdr3_aa: ASSLGQGNTGELF
v_call: TRBV12-3/TRBV12-4; clone_size: many; j_call: TRBJ2-5; cdr3_aa: ASSSTGRETQY
v_call: TRBV5-6; clone_size: many; j_call: TRBJ2-1; cdr3_aa: ASSLGTRGPDEQF
v_call: TRBV20-1; clone_size: many; j_call: TRBJ2-4; cdr3_aa: SAKHPGGVAKNIQY
v_call: TRBV4-2; clone_size: many; j_call: TRBJ2-4; cdr3_aa: ASSQEHSGNIQY
v_call: TRBV20-1; clone_size: many; j_call: TRBJ2-3; cdr3_aa: SAGTSTQY
v_call: TRBV12-3/TRBV12-4; clone_size: many; j_call: TRBJ2-3; cdr3_aa: ASSLGQGLGDTQY
v_call: TRBV11-3; clone_size: few; j_call: TRBJ2-1; cdr3_aa: ASSRRLAGKYNEQF
v_call: TRBV14; clone_size: many; j_call: TRBJ1-1; cdr3_aa: ASSHSIFGSEAF
v_call: TRBV2; clone_size: many; j_call: TRBJ1-6; cdr3_aa: ASSDGQGLLSPLH
v_call: TRBV12-3/TRBV12-4; clone_size: many; j_call: TRBJ2-3; cdr3_aa: ASSFGRTSGRSTADTQY
v_call: TRBV28; clone_size: many; j_call: TRBJ2-5; cdr3_aa: ASSLDGEFRETQY